Listed below are T cell receptor beta chains from one sample, sequenced in a study of OX40 agonist ivuxolimab in advanced cancers. Sequenced by immunoSEQ multiplex PCR; TCRdb stores in-frame clones only, minus some. The sample has about 59,000 clones, more than 85% seen once. Here the sequenced sample was CD4+ or CD8+ T cells sorted from blood, taken in a trial of the OX40 agonist ivuxolimab. These receptors all stem from an adult with an advanced solid tumor such as melanoma, head and neck, liver or kidney cancer. Each CDR3 is given with its conserved first and last residue. The D gene is left open where the match is weak. Clone size is not always given. Where it is, it says once, few, many or a class for expanded clones.

>.|TRBV29-1|.|TRBJ1-1
TGCAGCGTTGTTCTTCCGAACACTGAAGCTTTCTTT
CSVVLPNTEAFF
>.|TRBV28|.|TRBJ2-7
TGTGCCAGCAGTCAATCAGTAGGGGAGGTCTACGAGCAGTACTTC
CASSQSVGEVYEQYF
>.|TRBV14|.|TRBJ2-3
TGTGCCAGCAGCCCGATTACAGGGCCAAGAGATACGCAGTATTTT
CASSPITGPRDTQYF
>once|TRBV5-6|.|TRBJ1-1
TGTGCCAGCAGCTACCGGGGGGTTACTGAAGCTTTCTTT
CASSYRGVTEAFF
>.|TRBV7-9|.|TRBJ2-1
TGTGCCAGCAGCCTTACTAGTAATGAGCAGTTCTTC
CASSLTSNEQFF
>.|TRBV4-1|TRBD1|TRBJ2-3
TGCGCCAGCAGTCCCCTACAGGGGGGAAGCACAGATACGCAGTATTTT
CASSPLQGGSTDTQYF
>.|TRBV11-3|TRBD2|TRBJ2-3
TGTGCCAGCAGCTTGGGGACTAGCGCGGCAGATACGCAGTATTTT
CASSLGTSAADTQYF
>.|TRBV28|TRBD1|TRBJ1-5
TGTGCCAGCAGTTTATATGACAGGGTTGATCAGCCCCAGCATTTT
CASSLYDRVDQPQHF
>once|TRBV19|TRBD1|TRBJ1-1
TGTGCCAGTAGTCCCCAGGGACAGGGGCTTTCCGACACTGAAGCTTTCTTT
CASSPQGQGLSDTEAFF
>.|TRBV28|.|TRBJ2-7
TGTGCCAGTCGCCCAAGCGGGCCGAGCTACGAGCAGTACTTC
CASRPSGPSYEQYF
>once|TRBV2|TRBD1|TRBJ2-1
TGTGCCAGCAACTTAGACAGGGGAGTATACAATGAGCAGTTCTTC
CASNLDRGVYNEQFF
>.|TRBV27|TRBD1|TRBJ1-1
TGTGCCAGCAGTTTATCCGGGACAGGGGTCACTGAAGCTTTCTTT
CASSLSGTGVTEAFF
>.|TRBV19|TRBD1|TRBJ1-2
TGTGCCTGCCAGGGGGCGGTTGGATATGGCTACACCTTC
CACQGAVGYGYTF
>.|TRBV29-1|.|TRBJ1-3
TGCAGCGTTGAAACGGGAAACACCATATATTTT
CSVETGNTIYF
>.|TRBV7-9|TRBD2|TRBJ2-5
TGTGCCAGCAGCTTAGTCCGGGAGGGCCACCAAGAGACCCAGTACTTC
CASSLVREGHQETQYF
>.|TRBV2|TRBD1|TRBJ1-2
TGTGCCAGCAGTGCCCTTGGGACAGGGTTAAACTATGGCTACACCTTC
CASSALGTGLNYGYTF
>.|TRBV15|.|TRBJ2-3
TGTGCCACCAGCAGATGGAGGGAAGTCACAGATACGCAGTATTTT
CATSRWREVTDTQYF
>.|TRBV27|TRBD2|TRBJ2-1
TGTGCCAGCAAAAGCGGGAGGGCTCTTCCTACGGGCAATGAGCAGTTCTTC
CASKSGRALPTGNEQFF
>.|TRBV18|.|TRBJ1-5
TGTGCCAGCTCACCACCGGGCAATCAGCCCCAGCATTTT
CASSPPGNQPQHF
>.|TRBV4-3|.|TRBJ1-4
TGCGCCAGCAGCCAAGAGAAGGGCGTTCTTAATGAAAAACTGTTTTTT
CASSQEKGVLNEKLFF
>.|TRBV13|.|TRBJ1-1
TGTGCCAGCAGCTCACGGACCACGGGCCCTGAAGCTTTCTTT
CASSSRTTGPEAFF
>once|TRBV9|.|TRBJ2-7
TGTGCCAGCAGCGTAGGGGGGACCCACTCCTACGAGCAGTACTTC
CASSVGGTHSYEQYF
>.|TRBV7-2|.|TRBJ2-6
TGTGCCAGCAGCTTTGGCGGGCCTCACACAGGGGCCAACGTCCTGACTTTC
CASSFGGPHTGANVLTF
>.|TRBV7-2|.|TRBJ1-1
TGTGCCAGCAGCTTAAGTTATGCCCTGAACACTGAAGCTTTCTTT
CASSLSYALNTEAFF
>.|TRBV12-5|TRBD2|TRBJ2-1
TGTGCTAGTGGCCAAGGACTAGCGGGAGGCTCCTACAATGAGCAGTTCTTC
CASGQGLAGGSYNEQFF
>.|TRBV28|TRBD1|TRBJ1-4
TGTGCCAGCAGTTTAGGGGACAGGGGAAATGAAAAACTGTTTTTT
CASSLGDRGNEKLFF
>.|TRBV11-1|.|TRBJ2-3
TGTGCCAGCAGCCCGACCGGGCTCGACGCAGATACGCAGTATTTT
CASSPTGLDADTQYF
>.|TRBV6-5|.|TRBJ2-5
TGTGCCAGCACCCCAGTGGGAGCCGCCCAAGAGACCCAGTACTTC
CASTPVGAAQETQYF
>.|TRBV27|.|TRBJ1-1
TGTGCCAGCAGTTTATGGGGGAACACTGAAGCTTTCTTT
CASSLWGNTEAFF
>.|TRBV7-7|TRBD1|TRBJ2-1
TGTGCCAGCAGCCTGCTGGACAGGGAAGACAATGAGCAGTTCTTC
CASSLLDREDNEQFF
>few|TRBV5-1|.|TRBJ2-3
TGCGCCAGCAGCTCCCAAGATCTGAGGGTAGGCACAGATACGCAGTATTTT
CASSSQDLRVGTDTQYF
>once|TRBV6-1|.|TRBJ2-1
TGTGCCAGCAGCGATGGACCTTACAATGAGCAGTTCTTC
CASSDGPYNEQFF
>.|TRBV4-2|.|TRBJ2-7
TGTGCCAGCAGCCAAGATCATGGCTTCTCCTACGAGCAGTACTTC
CASSQDHGFSYEQYF
>.|TRBV5-4|TRBD2|TRBJ2-5
TGTGCCAGCAGCTTGTCGGGAGGCTTCGGAGAGACCCAGTACTTC
CASSLSGGFGETQYF